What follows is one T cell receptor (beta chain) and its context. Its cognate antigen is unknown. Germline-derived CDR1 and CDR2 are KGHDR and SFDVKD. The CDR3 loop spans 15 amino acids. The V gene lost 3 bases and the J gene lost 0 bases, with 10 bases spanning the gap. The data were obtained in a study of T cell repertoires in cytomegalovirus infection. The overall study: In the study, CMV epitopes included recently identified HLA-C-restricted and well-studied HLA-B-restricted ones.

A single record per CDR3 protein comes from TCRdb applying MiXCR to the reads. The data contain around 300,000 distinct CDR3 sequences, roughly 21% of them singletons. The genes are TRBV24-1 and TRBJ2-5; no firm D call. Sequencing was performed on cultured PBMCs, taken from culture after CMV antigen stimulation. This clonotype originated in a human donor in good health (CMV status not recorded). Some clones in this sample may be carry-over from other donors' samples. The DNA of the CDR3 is TGTGCCACCAGTGATCCGACGACGAACCAAGAGACCCAGTACTTC. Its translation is CATSDPTTNQETQYF.